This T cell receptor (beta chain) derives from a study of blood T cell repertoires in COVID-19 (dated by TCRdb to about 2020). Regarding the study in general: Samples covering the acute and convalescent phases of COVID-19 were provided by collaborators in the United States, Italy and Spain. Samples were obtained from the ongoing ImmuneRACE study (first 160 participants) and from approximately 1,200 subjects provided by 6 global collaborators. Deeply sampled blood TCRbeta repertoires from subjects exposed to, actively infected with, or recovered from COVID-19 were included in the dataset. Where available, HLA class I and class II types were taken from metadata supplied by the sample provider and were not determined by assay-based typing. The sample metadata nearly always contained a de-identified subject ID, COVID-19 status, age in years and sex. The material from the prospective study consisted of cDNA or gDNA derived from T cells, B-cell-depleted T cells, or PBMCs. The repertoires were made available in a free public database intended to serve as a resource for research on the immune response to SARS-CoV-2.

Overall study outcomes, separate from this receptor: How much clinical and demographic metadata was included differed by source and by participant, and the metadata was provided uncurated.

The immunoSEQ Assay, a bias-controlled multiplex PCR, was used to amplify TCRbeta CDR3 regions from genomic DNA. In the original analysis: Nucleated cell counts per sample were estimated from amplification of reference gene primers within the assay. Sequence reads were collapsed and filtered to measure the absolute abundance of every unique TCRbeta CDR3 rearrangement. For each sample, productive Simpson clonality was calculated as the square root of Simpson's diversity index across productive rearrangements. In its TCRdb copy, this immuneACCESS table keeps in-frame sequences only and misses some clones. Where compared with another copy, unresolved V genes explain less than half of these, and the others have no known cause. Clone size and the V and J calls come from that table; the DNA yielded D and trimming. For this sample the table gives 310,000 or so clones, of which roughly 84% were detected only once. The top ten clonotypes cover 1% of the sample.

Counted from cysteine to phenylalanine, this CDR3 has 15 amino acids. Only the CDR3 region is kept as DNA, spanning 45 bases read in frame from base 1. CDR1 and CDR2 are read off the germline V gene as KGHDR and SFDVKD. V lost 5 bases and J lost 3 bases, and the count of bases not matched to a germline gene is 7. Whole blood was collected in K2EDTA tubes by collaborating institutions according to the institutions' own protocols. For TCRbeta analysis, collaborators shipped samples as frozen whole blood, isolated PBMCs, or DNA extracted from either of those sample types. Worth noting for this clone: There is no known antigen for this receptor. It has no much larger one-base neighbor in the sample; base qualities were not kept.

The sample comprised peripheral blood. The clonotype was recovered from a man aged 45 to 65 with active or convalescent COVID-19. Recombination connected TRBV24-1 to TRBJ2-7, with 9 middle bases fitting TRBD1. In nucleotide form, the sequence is TGTGCCACCAGTGGGGGGACAGGGAGCTTCTACGAGCAGTACTTC. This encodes CATSGGTGSFYEQYF.